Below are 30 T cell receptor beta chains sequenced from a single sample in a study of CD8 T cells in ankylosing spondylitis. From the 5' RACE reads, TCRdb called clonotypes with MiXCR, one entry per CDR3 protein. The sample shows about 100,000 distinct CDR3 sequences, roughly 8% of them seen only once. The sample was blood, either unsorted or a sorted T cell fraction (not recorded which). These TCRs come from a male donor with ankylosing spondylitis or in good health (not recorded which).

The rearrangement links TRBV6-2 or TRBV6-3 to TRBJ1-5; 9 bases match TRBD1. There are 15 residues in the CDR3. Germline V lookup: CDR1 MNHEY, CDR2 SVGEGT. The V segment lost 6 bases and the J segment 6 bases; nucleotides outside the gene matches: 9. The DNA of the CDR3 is TGTGCCAGCAGGGAGGGACAGGGAAACGTTCAGCCCCAGCATTTT. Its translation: CASREGQGNVQPQHF.

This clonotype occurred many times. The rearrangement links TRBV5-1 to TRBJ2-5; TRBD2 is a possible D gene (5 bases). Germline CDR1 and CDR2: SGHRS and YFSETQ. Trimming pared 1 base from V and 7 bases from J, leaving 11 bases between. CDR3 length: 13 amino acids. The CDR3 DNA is TGCGCCAGCAGCTTGTCAGGTGCGGGGACCCAGTACTTC. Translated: CASSLSGAGTQYF. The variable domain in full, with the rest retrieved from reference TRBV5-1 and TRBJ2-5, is KAGVTQTPRYLIKTRGQQVTLSCSPISGHRSVSWYQQTPGQGLQFLFEYFSETQRNKGNFPGRFSGRQFSNSRSEMNVSTLELGDSALYLCASSLSGAGTQYFGPGTRLLVL.

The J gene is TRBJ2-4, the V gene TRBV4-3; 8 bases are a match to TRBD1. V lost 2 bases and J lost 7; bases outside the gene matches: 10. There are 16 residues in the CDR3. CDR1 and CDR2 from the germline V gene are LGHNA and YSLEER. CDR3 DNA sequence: TGCGCCAGCAGCCAACGCTGGACAGGGCTGGTGAACATTCAGTACTTC. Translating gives CASSQRWTGLVNIQYF.

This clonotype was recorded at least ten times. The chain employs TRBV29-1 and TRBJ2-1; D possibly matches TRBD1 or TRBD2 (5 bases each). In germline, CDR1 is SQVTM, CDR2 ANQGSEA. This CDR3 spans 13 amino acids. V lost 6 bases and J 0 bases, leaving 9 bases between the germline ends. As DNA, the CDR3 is TGCAGCGTAACGGGGACCTCCTACAATGAGCAGTTCTTC. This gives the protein CSVTGTSYNEQFF.

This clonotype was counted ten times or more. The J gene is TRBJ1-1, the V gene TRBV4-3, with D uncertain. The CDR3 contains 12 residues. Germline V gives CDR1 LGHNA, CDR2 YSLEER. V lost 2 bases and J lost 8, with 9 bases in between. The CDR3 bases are TGCGCCAGCAGCCAATCCTCGACCGAAGCTTTCTTT. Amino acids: CASSQSSTEAFF.

CDR3 sequence (DNA): TGTGCCAGCAGTTGGGGACTAGCCTCCTACAATGAGCAGTTCTTC. Residues: CASSWGLASYNEQFF. The chain uses TRBV6-2 or TRBV6-3 and TRBJ2-1; 9 bases align to TRBD2. CDR1 and CDR2 from the germline V gene are MNHEY and SVGEGT. V shed 4 bases and J 0 bases; nucleotides not matched to a gene: 1. The CDR3 is 15 residues long.

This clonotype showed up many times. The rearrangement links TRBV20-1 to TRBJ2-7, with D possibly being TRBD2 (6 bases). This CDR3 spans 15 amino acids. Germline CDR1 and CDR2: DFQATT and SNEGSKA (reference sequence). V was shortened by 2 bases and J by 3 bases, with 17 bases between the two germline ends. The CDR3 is CSARNSWGGDYEQYF. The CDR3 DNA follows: TGCAGTGCTAGAAATTCGTGGGGCGGGGACTACGAGCAGTACTTC.

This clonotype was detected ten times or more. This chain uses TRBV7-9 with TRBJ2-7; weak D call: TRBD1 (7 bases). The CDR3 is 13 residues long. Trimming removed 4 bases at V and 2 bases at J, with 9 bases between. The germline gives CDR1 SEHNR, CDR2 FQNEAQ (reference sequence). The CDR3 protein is CASSSGGPYEQYF. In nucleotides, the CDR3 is TGTGCCAGCAGCTCAGGGGGGCCCTACGAGCAGTACTTC.

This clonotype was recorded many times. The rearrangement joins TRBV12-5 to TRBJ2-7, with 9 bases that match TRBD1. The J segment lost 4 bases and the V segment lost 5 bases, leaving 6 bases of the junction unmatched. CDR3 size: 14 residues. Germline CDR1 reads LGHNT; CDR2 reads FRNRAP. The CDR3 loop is CASGPRDRVYEQYF. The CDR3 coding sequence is TGTGCTAGTGGTCCCCGGGACAGGGTTTACGAGCAGTACTTC.

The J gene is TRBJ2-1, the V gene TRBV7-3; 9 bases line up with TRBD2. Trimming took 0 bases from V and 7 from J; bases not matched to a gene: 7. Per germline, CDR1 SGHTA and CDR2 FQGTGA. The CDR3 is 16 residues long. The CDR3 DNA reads TGTGCCAGCAGCTTAACTGCGGGGGGGCTGGGGAATGAGCAGTTCTTC. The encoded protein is CASSLTAGGLGNEQFF.

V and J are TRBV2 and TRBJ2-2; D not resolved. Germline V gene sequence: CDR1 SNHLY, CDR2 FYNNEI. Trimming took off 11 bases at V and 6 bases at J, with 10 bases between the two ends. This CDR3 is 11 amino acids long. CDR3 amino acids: CACTKSGELFF. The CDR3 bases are TGTGCCTGCACAAAGTCCGGGGAGCTGTTTTTT.

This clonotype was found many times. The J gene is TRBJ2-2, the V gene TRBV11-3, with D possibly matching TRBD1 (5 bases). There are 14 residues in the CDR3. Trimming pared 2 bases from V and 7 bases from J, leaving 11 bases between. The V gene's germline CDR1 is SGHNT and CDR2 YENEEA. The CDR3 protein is CASSLRGGFGELFF. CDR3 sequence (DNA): TGTGCCAGCAGCTTAAGGGGCGGCTTCGGGGAGCTGTTTTTT.

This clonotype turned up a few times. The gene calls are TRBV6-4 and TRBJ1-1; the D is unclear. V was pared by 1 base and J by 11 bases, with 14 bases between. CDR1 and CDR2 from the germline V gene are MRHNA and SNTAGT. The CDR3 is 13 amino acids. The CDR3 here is CASSDFRTGWAFF. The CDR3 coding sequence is TGTGCCAGCAGTGACTTTCGGACCGGGTGGGCTTTCTTT.

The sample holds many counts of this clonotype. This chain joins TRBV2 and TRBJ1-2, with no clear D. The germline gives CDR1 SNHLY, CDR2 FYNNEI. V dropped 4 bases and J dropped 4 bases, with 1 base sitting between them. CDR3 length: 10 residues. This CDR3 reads CASSAYGYTF. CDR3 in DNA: TGTGCCAGCAGTGCCTATGGCTACACCTTC.

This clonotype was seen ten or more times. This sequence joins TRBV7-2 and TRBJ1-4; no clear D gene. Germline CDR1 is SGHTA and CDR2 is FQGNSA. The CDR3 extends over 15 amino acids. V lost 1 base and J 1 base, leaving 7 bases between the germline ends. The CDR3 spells CASSLVWETNEKLFF. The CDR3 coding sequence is TGTGCCAGCAGCTTAGTATGGGAAACTAATGAAAAACTGTTTTTT.

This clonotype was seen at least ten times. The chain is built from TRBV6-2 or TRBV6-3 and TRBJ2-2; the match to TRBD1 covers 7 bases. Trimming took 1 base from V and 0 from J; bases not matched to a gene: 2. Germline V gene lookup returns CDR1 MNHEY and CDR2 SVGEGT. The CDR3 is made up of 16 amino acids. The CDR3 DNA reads TGTGCCAGCAGTTACTTTGGGACAGCGAACACCGGGGAGCTGTTTTTT. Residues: CASSYFGTANTGELFF.

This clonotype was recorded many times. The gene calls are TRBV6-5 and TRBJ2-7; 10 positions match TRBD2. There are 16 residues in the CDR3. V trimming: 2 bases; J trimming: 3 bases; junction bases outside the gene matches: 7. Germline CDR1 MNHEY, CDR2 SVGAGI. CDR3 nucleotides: TGTGCCAGCAGTTACCCCGGACTAGCGGTTCTCTACGAGCAGTACTTC. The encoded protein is CASSYPGLAVLYEQYF.

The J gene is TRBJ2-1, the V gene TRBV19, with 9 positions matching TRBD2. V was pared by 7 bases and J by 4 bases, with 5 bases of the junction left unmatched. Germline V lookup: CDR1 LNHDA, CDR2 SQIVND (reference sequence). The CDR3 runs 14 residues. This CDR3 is CASMGLAGYNEQFF. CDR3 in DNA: TGTGCCAGTATGGGACTAGCTGGATACAATGAGCAGTTCTTC.

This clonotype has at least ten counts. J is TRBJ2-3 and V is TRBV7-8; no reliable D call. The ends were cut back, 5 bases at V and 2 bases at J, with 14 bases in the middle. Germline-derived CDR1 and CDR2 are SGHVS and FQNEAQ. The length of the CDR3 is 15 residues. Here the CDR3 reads CASSIRPVFTDTQYF. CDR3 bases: TGTGCCAGCAGCATCCGTCCCGTTTTCACAGATACGCAGTATTTT.

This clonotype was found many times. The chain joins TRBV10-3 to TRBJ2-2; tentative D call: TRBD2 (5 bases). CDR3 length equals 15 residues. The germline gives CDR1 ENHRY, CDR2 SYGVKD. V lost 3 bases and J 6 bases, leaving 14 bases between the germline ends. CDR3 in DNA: TGTGCCATCAGTGACCCCGGGAAAGGCGCCGGGGAGCTGTTTTTT. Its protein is CAISDPGKGAGELFF.

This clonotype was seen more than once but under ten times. The CDR3 DNA sequence: TGTGCCAGTAGTACCCCGGGACTAGGACAAGAGACCCAGTACTTC. Protein: CASSTPGLGQETQYF. This sequence joins TRBV19 and TRBJ2-5; 8 bases align to TRBD2. The V segment lost 4 bases and the J segment 2 bases; nucleotides outside the gene matches: 6. Looked up from germline, CDR1 is LNHDA and CDR2 is SQIVND (reference sequence). The CDR3 consists of 15 residues. Variable domain in full (rest from reference TRBV19 and TRBJ2-5): DGGITQSPKYLFRKEGQNVTLSCEQNLNHDAMYWYRQDPGQGLRLIYYSQIVNDFQKGDIAEGYSVSREKKESFPLTVTSAQKNPTAFYLCASSTPGLGQETQYFGPGTRLLVL.

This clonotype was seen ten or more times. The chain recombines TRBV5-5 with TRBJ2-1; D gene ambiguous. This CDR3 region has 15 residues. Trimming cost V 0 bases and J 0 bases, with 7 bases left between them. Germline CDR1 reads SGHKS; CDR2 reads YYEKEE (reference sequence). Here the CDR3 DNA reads TGTGCCAGCAGCTTGGGCACGAGCTCCTACAATGAGCAGTTCTTC. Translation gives CASSLGTSSYNEQFF.

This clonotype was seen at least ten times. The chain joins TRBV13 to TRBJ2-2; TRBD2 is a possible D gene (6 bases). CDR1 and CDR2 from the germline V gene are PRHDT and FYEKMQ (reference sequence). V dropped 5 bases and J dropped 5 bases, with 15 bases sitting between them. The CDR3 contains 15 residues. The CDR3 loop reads CASSPTSFGTGELFF. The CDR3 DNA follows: TGTGCCAGCAGCCCCACTAGCTTTGGGACCGGGGAGCTGTTTTTT.

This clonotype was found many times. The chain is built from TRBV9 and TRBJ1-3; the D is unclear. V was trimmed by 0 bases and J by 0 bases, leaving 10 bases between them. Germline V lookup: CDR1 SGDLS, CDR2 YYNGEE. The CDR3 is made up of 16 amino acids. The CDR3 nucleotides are TGTGCCAGCAGCGTAGAAGATAGTGGCTCTGGAAACACCATATATTTT. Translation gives CASSVEDSGSGNTIYF.

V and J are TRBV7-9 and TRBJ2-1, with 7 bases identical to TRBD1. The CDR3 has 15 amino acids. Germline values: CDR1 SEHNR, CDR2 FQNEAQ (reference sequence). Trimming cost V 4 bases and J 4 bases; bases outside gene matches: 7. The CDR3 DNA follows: TGTGCCAGCAGCTCCTCCGGGACAGCGTACAATGAGCAGTTCTTC. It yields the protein CASSSSGTAYNEQFF.

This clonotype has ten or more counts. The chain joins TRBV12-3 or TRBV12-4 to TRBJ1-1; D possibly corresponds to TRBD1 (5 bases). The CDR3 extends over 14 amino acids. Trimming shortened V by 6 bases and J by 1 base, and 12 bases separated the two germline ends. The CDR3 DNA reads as TGTGCCAGCAGATTTACAGGAACGAACACTGAAGCTTTCTTT. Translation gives CASRFTGTNTEAFF.

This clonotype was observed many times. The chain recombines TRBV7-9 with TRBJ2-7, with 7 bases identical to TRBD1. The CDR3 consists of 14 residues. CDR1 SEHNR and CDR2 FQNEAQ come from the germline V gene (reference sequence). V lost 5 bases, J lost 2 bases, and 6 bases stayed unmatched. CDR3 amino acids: CASSPGTAPYEQYF. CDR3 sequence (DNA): TGTGCCAGCAGCCCTGGGACAGCCCCCTACGAGCAGTACTTC.

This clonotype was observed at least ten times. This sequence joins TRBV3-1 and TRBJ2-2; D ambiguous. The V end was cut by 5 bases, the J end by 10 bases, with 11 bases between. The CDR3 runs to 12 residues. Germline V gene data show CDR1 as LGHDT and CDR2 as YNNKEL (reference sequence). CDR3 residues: CASSVYPEELFF. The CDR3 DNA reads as TGTGCCAGCAGCGTATATCCGGAGGAGCTGTTTTTT.

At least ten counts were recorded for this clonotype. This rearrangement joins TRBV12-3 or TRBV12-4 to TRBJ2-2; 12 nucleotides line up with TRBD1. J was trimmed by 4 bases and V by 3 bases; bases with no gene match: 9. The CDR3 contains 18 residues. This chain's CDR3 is CASSFLGQGARSTGELFF. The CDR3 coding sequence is TGTGCCAGCAGTTTTTTGGGACAGGGGGCGCGGAGCACCGGGGAGCTGTTTTTT.

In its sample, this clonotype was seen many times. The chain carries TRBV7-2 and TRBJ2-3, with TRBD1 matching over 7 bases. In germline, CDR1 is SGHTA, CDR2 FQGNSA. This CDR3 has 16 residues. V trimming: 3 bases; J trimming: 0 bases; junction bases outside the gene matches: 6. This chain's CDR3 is CASSFGTERSTDTQYF. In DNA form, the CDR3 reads TGTGCCAGCAGCTTCGGGACAGAACGTAGCACAGATACGCAGTATTTT.